This T cell receptor beta chain originates from a study of T-cell memory formation after mild COVID-19. Study summary: There were largely donor-specific TCR clusters.

In germline, CDR1 is MNHNY, CDR2 SVGAGI (reference sequence). CDR3 size: 13 residues. Trimming left V 7 bases short and J 10 bases short, with 19 bases between. This clonotype was recorded a few times. Its cognate antigen is unknown. TCRdb fed the 5' RACE reads into MiXCR, producing one record per CDR3 protein. The data show about 200,000 distinct CDR3 sequences, around 8.8% seen once. Study-wide points: Day 15 to 85 contracting clones showed balanced CD4/CD8; later expanders leaned CD4+.

The chain has TRBV6-6 and TRBJ1-1; D might be TRBD1 (5 bases). Material for sequencing was PBMCs or a T cell subset sorted from them (not recorded which). The clonotype comes from a man aged 18 to 35 who had mild COVID-19 (a few samples of this study predate the infection). Cell type and time point are not known. The CDR3 DNA follows: TGTGCCAGCAATACACCCCGGGGGGACGCAGCTTTCTTT. Its protein is CASNTPRGDAAFF.